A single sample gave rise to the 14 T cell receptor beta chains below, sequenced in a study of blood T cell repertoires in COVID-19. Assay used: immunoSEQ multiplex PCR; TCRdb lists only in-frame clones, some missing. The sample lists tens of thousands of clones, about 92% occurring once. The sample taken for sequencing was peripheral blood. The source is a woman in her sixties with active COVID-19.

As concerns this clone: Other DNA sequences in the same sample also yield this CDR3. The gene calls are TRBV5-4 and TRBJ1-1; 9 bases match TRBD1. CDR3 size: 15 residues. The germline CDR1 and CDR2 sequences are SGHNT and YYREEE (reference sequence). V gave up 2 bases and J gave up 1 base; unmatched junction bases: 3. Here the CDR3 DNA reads TGTGCCAGCAGCTTACAGGGACAGGGGAACACTGAAGCTTTCTTT. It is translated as CASSLQGQGNTEAFF.

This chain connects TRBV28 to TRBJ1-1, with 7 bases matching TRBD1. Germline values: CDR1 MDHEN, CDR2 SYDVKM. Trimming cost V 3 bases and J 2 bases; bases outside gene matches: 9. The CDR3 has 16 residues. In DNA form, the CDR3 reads TGTGCCAGCAGTTTGATCGACAGGGTTTTCAACACTGAAGCTTTCTTT. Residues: CASSLIDRVFNTEAFF.

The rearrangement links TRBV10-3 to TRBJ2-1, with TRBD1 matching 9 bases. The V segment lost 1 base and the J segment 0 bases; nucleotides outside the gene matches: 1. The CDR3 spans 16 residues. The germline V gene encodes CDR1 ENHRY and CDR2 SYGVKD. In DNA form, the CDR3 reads TGTGCCATCAGTGAGTTACAGGGGGCCTCCTACAATGAGCAGTTCTTC. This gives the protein CAISELQGASYNEQFF.

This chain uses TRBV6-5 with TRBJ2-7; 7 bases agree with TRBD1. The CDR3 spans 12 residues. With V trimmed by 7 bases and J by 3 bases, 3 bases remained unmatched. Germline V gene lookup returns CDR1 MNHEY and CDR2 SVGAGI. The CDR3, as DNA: TGTGCCAGCAAAGGGGGCGGCTACGAGCAGTACTTC. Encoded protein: CASKGGGYEQYF.

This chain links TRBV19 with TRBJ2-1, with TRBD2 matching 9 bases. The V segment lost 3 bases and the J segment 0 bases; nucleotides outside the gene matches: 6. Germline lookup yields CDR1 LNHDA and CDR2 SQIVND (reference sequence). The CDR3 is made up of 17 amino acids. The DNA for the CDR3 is TGTGCCAGTAGTATTGGACTAGCGCGAAGCTCCTACAATGAGCAGTTCTTC. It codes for CASSIGLARSSYNEQFF. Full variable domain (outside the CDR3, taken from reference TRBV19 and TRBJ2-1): DGGITQSPKYLFRKEGQNVTLSCEQNLNHDAMYWYRQDPGQGLRLIYYSQIVNDFQKGDIAEGYSVSREKKESFPLTVTSAQKNPTAFYLCASSIGLARSSYNEQFFGPGTRLTVL.

CDR3 protein: CASSSIRDRGLGYTF. CDR3 DNA: TGTGCCAGCAGCTCGATCCGGGACAGGGGTTTGGGCTACACCTTC. The J gene is TRBJ1-2, the V gene TRBV11-2, with 10 bases that match TRBD1. In germline, CDR1 is SGHAT, CDR2 FQNNGV. The CDR3 extends over 15 amino acids. J gave up 8 bases and V 4 bases, and 10 bases lay outside the gene matches. The whole variable domain, remainder taken from reference TRBV11-2 and TRBJ1-2, is EAGVAQSPRYKIIEKRQSVAFWCNPISGHATLYWYQQILGQGPKLLIQFQNNGVVDDSQLPKDRFSAERLKGVDSTLKIQPAKLEDSAVYLCASSSIRDRGLGYTFGSGTRLTVV.

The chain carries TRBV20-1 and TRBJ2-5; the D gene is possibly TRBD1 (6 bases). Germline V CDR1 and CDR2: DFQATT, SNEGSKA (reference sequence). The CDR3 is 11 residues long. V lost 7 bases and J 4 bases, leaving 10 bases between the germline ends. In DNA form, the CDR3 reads TGCAGTGTTACGGACAGAGAGACCCAGTACTTC. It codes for CSVTDRETQYF.

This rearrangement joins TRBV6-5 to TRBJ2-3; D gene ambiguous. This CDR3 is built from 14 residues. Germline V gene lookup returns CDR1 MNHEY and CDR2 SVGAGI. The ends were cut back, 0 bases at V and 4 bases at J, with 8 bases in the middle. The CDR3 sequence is CASSYSNYPDTQYF. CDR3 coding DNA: TGTGCCAGCAGTTACTCAAACTACCCAGATACGCAGTATTTT.

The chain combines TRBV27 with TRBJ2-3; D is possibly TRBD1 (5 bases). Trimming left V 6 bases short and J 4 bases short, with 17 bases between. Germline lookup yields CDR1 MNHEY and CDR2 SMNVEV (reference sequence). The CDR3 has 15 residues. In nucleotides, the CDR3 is TGTGCCAGCAGACAGGAACTGACCCGGCCAGATACGCAGTATTTT. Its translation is CASRQELTRPDTQYF.

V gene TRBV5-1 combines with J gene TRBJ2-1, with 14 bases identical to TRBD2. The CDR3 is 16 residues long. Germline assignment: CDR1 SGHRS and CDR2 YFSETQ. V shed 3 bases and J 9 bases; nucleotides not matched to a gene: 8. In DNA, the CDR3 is TGCGCCAGCAGCTCGGGACTAGCGGGAGATCTGAGTGAGCAGTTCTTC. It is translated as CASSSGLAGDLSEQFF.

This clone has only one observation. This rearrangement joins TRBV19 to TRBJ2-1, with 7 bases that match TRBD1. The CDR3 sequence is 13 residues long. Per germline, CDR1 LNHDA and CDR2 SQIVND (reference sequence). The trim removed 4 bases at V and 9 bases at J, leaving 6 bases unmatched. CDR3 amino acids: CASSTTGDGEQFF. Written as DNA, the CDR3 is TGTGCCAGTAGTACCACAGGGGACGGTGAGCAGTTCTTC.

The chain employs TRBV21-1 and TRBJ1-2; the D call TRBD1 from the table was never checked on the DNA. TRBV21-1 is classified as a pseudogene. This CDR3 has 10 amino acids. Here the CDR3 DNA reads TGTGCCAGCAGCAAACAGGGCTACACCTTC. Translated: CASSKQGYTF.

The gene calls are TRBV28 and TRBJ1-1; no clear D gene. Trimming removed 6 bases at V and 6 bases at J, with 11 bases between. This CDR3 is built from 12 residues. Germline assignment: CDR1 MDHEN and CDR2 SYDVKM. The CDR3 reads CASSRRASEAFF. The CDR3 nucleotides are TGTGCCAGCAGCCGCCGCGCGTCTGAAGCTTTCTTT.

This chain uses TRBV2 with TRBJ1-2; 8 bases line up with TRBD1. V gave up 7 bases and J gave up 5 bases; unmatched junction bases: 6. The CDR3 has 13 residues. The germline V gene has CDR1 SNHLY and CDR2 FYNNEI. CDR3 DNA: TGTGCCAGCAAACCGGGACAGGAGTATGGCTACACCTTC. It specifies CASKPGQEYGYTF.